This T cell receptor (beta chain) originates from a study of shared clonotypes between healthy human individuals. Across the whole study: The donor pool was made up of a couple of women and a few men aged 18 to 49. Donors had three CD4 naive, three CD4 memory, two CD8 naive and one CD8 memory plate apiece.

Profiling relied on immunoSEQ multiplex PCR, and the TCRdb table lists in-frame clones only, not all of them. The repertoire consists of about 670,000 clones, with approximately 75% occurring once and the leading ten covering about 1.7%. Findings and limits, study-wide: Rarefaction showed that sequencing of sorted subsets was incomplete (despite large depth). In having few donors, the study represented limited genetic and exposure-history diversity.

CDR1 and CDR2 (germline): MDHEN, SYDVKM. CDR3 length: 15 residues. V was pared by 3 bases and J by 3 bases, with 12 bases between. A note on this clone: Its antigen is currently unknown.

The source of this sequence is a woman in her twenties or thirties in good health. Sequencing input: memory CD4+ T cells sorted from blood. The subset: CD45RA-negative fraction. V gene TRBV28 combines with J gene TRBJ1-5; D ambiguous. The CDR3 sequence: CASSFGIGFNQPQHF. The CDR3 bases are TGTGCCAGCAGTTTTGGGATCGGGTTCAATCAGCCCCAGCATTTT.